Each of the 25 T cell receptor beta chains below was sequenced from the same sample in a study of cytomegalovirus exposure and HLA in healthy donors. Researchers ran the PCR with 60 Vbeta and 13 Jbeta primers. The table came from immunoSEQ multiplex PCR; TCRdb's copy has only in-frame clones and leaves some out. The profile shows approximately 200,000 clones, roughly 80% of them singletons. Material for sequencing was PBMCs. Source of these receptors: a man aged 35 to 55 in good health and CMV-seronegative.

This chain uses TRBV2 with TRBJ2-1, with 8 positions matching TRBD2. The CDR3 length is 12 residues. The germline V gene has CDR1 SNHLY and CDR2 FYNNEI. Trimming took 8 bases from V and 10 from J; bases not matched to a gene: 7. This CDR3 reads CASVRGGREQFF. Here the CDR3 DNA reads TGTGCCAGCGTCCGGGGGGGACGCGAGCAGTTCTTC.

This chain links TRBV14 with TRBJ1-2, with a possible D match to TRBD1 (5 bases). CDR3 length: 14 amino acids. The ends were cut back, 0 bases at V and 7 bases at J, with 12 bases in the middle. Germline V gene lookup returns CDR1 SGHDN and CDR2 FVKESK. The DNA for the CDR3 is TGTGCCAGCAGCCAAGACGGGGGGTGGCGTGGCTACACCTTC. Translated, it gives CASSQDGGWRGYTF.

V gene TRBV7-2 combines with J gene TRBJ2-1, with TRBD2 matching over 13 bases. The germline CDR1 and CDR2 sequences are SGHTA and FQGNSA. V lost 5 bases to trimming and J lost 10 bases; unmatched junction nucleotides: 8. The CDR3 spans 15 residues. CDR3 in DNA: TGTGCCAGCAGCAGAGGGACTAGCGGGAATCGAGAGCAGTTCTTC. Encoded protein: CASSRGTSGNREQFF.

The gene calls are TRBV4-1 and TRBJ1-4; D is ambiguous. Germline CDR1 and CDR2: MGHRA and YSYEKL. The CDR3 spans 14 residues. V was pared by 4 bases and J by 6 bases, with 12 bases between. The CDR3 DNA reads as TGCGCCAGCAGCCTCTCCGGGAGTTATGAAAAACTGTTTTTT. It encodes CASSLSGSYEKLFF.

The V and J genes are TRBV5-1 and TRBJ2-3; D is possibly TRBD1 (8 bases). Germline CDR1 is SGHRS and CDR2 is YFSETQ. This CDR3 comprises 15 residues. Deletions cut 4 bases from V and 3 bases from J, with 15 bases between. The CDR3 DNA follows: TGCGCCAGCAGCGAGAACAGGGGGGGTACAGATACGCAGTATTTT. It codes for CASSENRGGTDTQYF.

The rearrangement uses TRBV29-1 and TRBJ1-5; 7 bases map to TRBD1. The length of the CDR3 is 13 residues. From germline, CDR1 is SQVTM and CDR2 ANQGSEA. With V trimmed by 0 bases and J by 8 bases, 4 bases remained unmatched. For the CDR3, the DNA is TGCAGCGTTGAAGATAGCACAGGGGAGCCCCAGCATTTT. Protein: CSVEDSTGEPQHF.

This chain connects TRBV19 to TRBJ2-1, with 9 bases fitting TRBD2. This CDR3 is 16 amino acids long. CDR1 and CDR2 (germline): LNHDA, SQIVND (reference sequence). J gave up 3 bases and V 4 bases, and 7 bases lay outside the gene matches. For the CDR3, the DNA is TGTGCCAGTAGTACGCGGACTAGCGAATACTACAATGAGCAGTTCTTC. Translation: CASSTRTSEYYNEQFF. Complete variable domain (other parts from reference TRBV19 and TRBJ2-1): DGGITQSPKYLFRKEGQNVTLSCEQNLNHDAMYWYRQDPGQGLRLIYYSQIVNDFQKGDIAEGYSVSREKKESFPLTVTSAQKNPTAFYLCASSTRTSEYYNEQFFGPGTRLTVL.

V gene TRBV21-1 combines with J gene TRBJ2-5; the table assigns TRBD2, which was not confirmed against the DNA. TRBV21-1 is a recognized pseudogene. The CDR3 has 19 amino acids. The CDR3 spells CASSEGTRKASREAETQYF. Written as DNA, the CDR3 is TGTGCCAGCAGCGAGGGAACCCGAAAAGCCTCCCGGGAAGCAGAGACCCAGTACTTC.

This clone has more than one count but fewer than ten. This sequence joins TRBV2 and TRBJ2-1, with 12 bases aligning to TRBD2. V shed 3 bases, J shed 8 bases, and the junction held 8 bases outside the gene matches. The CDR3 has 16 residues. CDR1 and CDR2 (germline): SNHLY, FYNNEI. Written as DNA, the CDR3 is TGTGCCAGCAGTGACCCCGGACTAGCGGGATACGATGAGCAGTTCTTC. It specifies CASSDPGLAGYDEQFF.

The chain couples TRBV28 to TRBJ2-3; no firm D call. This CDR3 has 12 residues. The germline V gene has CDR1 MDHEN and CDR2 SYDVKM. Trimming cost V 7 bases and J 3 bases, with 8 bases left between them. CDR3 nucleotides: TGTGCCAGCAACGAGTCGACAGATACGCAGTATTTT. Protein product: CASNESTDTQYF.

The CDR3 is CASSLGGTSGYEQYF. CDR3 DNA sequence: TGTGCCAGCAGCTTGGGAGGGACTAGCGGGTACGAGCAGTACTTC. The J gene is TRBJ2-7, the V gene TRBV5-6; TRBD2 matches at 12 bases. The CDR3 is made up of 15 amino acids. Germline CDR1 SGHDT, CDR2 YYEEEE. Trimming cost V 0 bases and J 4 bases; bases outside gene matches: 2.

The chain uses TRBV7-8 and TRBJ1-3; D ambiguous. This CDR3 has 14 amino acids. The germline V and J ends were trimmed by 2 bases and 4 bases, with 9 bases remaining between them. Germline CDR1 is SGHVS and CDR2 is FQNEAQ. CDR3 nucleotide sequence: TGTGCCAGCAGCTTACCGGGGTACGGAAACACCATATATTTT. It encodes CASSLPGYGNTIYF.

This clone appeared a single time. The V call is TRBV4-1, the J call TRBJ2-1; TRBD2 matches at 12 bases. V was pared by 1 base and J by 8 bases, with 3 bases of the junction left unmatched. This CDR3 has 15 residues. Germline V gene lookup returns CDR1 MGHRA and CDR2 YSYEKL. The CDR3 nucleotides are TGCGCCAGCAGCCAAGTCGGGACTAGCGGGTATGAGCAGTTCTTC. Translated, it gives CASSQVGTSGYEQFF.

This chain connects TRBV13 to TRBJ1-1; TRBD1 agrees at 8 bases. V shed 5 bases, J shed 6 bases, and the junction held 8 bases outside the gene matches. From germline, CDR1 is PRHDT and CDR2 FYEKMQ (reference sequence). The CDR3 spans 14 residues. The CDR3 reads CASSSRDRSPEAFF. CDR3 nucleotides: TGTGCCAGCAGCAGCCGGGACAGGTCTCCTGAAGCTTTCTTT.

The CDR3 coding sequence is TGTGCCAGCAGCTTAGTTCCGCGGACAGGGGAGAACACCGGGGAGCTGTTTTTT. Its protein is CASSLVPRTGENTGELFF. V is TRBV7-9 and J is TRBJ2-2; 9 nucleotides agree with TRBD1. The CDR3 totals 18 residues. CDR1 is SEHNR, CDR2 FQNEAQ, per germline (reference sequence). The V and J ends lost 1 base and 1 base, in that order; junction bases with no gene match: 7.

The J gene is TRBJ1-2, the V gene TRBV28; 7 positions agree with TRBD1. This CDR3 contains 14 residues. The V and J ends lost 11 bases and 3 bases, in that order; junction bases with no gene match: 12. Germline V lookup: CDR1 MDHEN, CDR2 SYDVKM. The CDR3 reads CAGRGSTGYYGYTF. The CDR3 DNA reads TGTGCCGGACGCGGCTCGACAGGGTACTATGGCTACACCTTC.

This chain uses TRBV7-6 with TRBJ2-7; 7 positions agree with TRBD1. CDR1 SGHVS and CDR2 FNYEAQ come from the germline V gene. The CDR3 loop spans 15 amino acids. Trimming at V came to 5 bases and at J to 2 bases, leaving 9 bases not matched to a gene. CDR3: CASSQARDRPYEQYF. The CDR3 bases are TGTGCCAGCAGCCAAGCAAGGGACAGACCCTACGAGCAGTACTTC. The complete variable domain, with remaining parts taken from reference TRBV7-6 and TRBJ2-7, reads GAGVSQSPRYKVTKRGQDVALRCDPISGHVSLYWYRQALGQGPEFLTYFNYEAQQDKSGLPNDRFSAERPEGSISTLTIQRTEQRDSAMYRCASSQARDRPYEQYFGPGTRLTVT.

CDR3 amino acids: CASSLRGYSNQPQHF. DNA of the CDR3: TGTGCCAGCAGCCTCCGGGGTTATAGCAATCAGCCCCAGCATTTT. J is TRBJ1-5 and V is TRBV9; D is unclear. The germline CDR1 and CDR2 sequences are SGDLS and YYNGEE. The CDR3 is 15 residues long. Between the trimmed V and J ends, which lost 4 bases and 0 bases, there was a span of 11 bases. Drawing the rest from reference TRBV9 and TRBJ1-5, the complete variable domain is DSGVTQTPKHLITATGQRVTLRCSPRSGDLSVYWYQQSLDQGLQFLIQYYNGEERAKGNILERFSAQQFPDLHSELNLSSLELGDSALYFCASSLRGYSNQPQHFGDGTRLSIL.

The chain links TRBV7-3 to TRBJ2-3, with D possibly matching TRBD1 (6 bases). The germline V gene encodes CDR1 SGHTA and CDR2 FQGTGA. The V end lost 5 bases, the J end lost 3 bases, and 18 bases lay between the germline ends. The CDR3 length is 16 residues. CDR3 DNA sequence: TGTGCCAGCAGCAATGCAGGGGTTAGAGGGACAGATACGCAGTATTTT. It is translated as CASSNAGVRGTDTQYF. The complete variable domain, with remaining parts taken from reference TRBV7-3 and TRBJ2-3, reads GAGVSQTPSNKVTEKGKYVELRCDPISGHTALYWYRQSLGQGPEFLIYFQGTGAADDSGLPNDRFFAVRPEGSVSTLKIQRTERGDSAVYLCASSNAGVRGTDTQYFGPGTRLTVL.

On this clone itself: In the same sample, other DNA sequences code for this CDR3. The chain employs TRBV19 and TRBJ1-5, with a tentative D call TRBD1 (5 bases). CDR1 and CDR2 from the germline V gene are LNHDA and SQIVND (reference sequence). The CDR3 runs to 14 residues. Deletions cut 4 bases from V and 1 base from J, with 8 bases between. In DNA form, the CDR3 reads TGTGCCAGTAGTACGGGGGGAAGCAATCAGCCCCAGCATTTT. It is translated as CASSTGGSNQPQHF.

The chain combines TRBV5-1 with TRBJ2-3; D might be TRBD2 (5 bases). The CDR3 sequence is 17 residues long. Germline V gene data show CDR1 as SGHRS and CDR2 as YFSETQ. Trimming took off 0 bases at V and 0 bases at J, with 14 bases between the two ends. CDR3 residues: CASSLAPAGTSTDTQYF. The CDR3 DNA is TGCGCCAGCAGCTTGGCCCCGGCGGGCACTAGCACAGATACGCAGTATTTT.

This sequence joins TRBV6-5 and TRBJ1-5; no definite D call. The ends were cut back, 6 bases at V and 3 bases at J, with 9 bases in the middle. The germline gives CDR1 MNHEY, CDR2 SVGAGI. This CDR3 comprises 13 residues. This chain's CDR3 is CASRGGYNQPQHF. In DNA form, the CDR3 reads TGTGCCAGCAGGGGAGGTTACAATCAGCCCCAGCATTTT.

The chain couples TRBV6-6 to TRBJ1-1, with 7 nucleotides matching TRBD1. V shed 6 bases, J shed 1 base, and the junction held 11 bases outside the gene matches. Germline values: CDR1 MNHNY, CDR2 SVGAGI (reference sequence). This CDR3 comprises 16 residues. The CDR3: CASRAGGAGGNTEAFF. The CDR3 DNA is TGTGCCAGCAGGGCAGGGGGTGCAGGGGGGAACACTGAAGCTTTCTTT.

This sequence joins TRBV7-2 and TRBJ1-6, with D possibly TRBD1 on 5 matching bases. Trimming shortened V by 0 bases and J by 7 bases, and 16 bases separated the two germline ends. CDR1 is SGHTA, CDR2 FQGNSA, per germline. This CDR3 comprises 17 residues. The CDR3: CASSLALGRTANSPLHF. As DNA, the CDR3 is TGTGCCAGCAGCTTAGCGCTGGGGCGCACCGCCAATTCACCCCTCCACTTT.

The rearrangement links TRBV2 to TRBJ1-5, with D maybe TRBD1 (5 bases). The CDR3 contains 16 residues. Germline values: CDR1 SNHLY, CDR2 FYNNEI. V was clipped by 2 bases and J by 0 bases, with 11 bases between them. The CDR3 loop is CASSERRGYSNQPQHF. The DNA of the CDR3 is TGTGCCAGCAGTGAACGGCGGGGGTATAGCAATCAGCCCCAGCATTTT.